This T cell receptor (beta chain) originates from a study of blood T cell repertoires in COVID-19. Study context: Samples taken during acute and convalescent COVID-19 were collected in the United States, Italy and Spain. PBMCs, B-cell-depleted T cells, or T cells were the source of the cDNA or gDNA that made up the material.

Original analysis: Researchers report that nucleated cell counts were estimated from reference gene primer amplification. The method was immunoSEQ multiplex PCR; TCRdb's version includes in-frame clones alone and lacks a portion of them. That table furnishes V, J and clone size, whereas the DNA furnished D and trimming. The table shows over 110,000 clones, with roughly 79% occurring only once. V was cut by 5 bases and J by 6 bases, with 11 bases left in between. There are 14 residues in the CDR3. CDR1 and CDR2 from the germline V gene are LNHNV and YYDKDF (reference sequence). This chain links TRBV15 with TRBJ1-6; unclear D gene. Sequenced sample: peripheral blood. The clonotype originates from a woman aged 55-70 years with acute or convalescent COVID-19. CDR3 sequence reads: CATSSRFGNSPLHF. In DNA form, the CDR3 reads TGTGCCACCAGCTCCCGGTTTGGTAATTCACCCCTCCACTTT. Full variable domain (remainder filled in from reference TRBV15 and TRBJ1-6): DAMVIQNPRYQVTQFGKPVTLSCSQTLNHNVMYWYQQKSSQAPKLLFHYYDKDFNNEADTPDNFQSRRPNTSFCFLDIRSPGLGDTAMYLCATSSRFGNSPLHFGNGTRLTVT.